Below, 5 T cell receptor beta chains from the same sample are listed, as sequenced in a study of cytotoxic CD8 clonotypes in ibrutinib-treated CLL (dated by TCRdb to the early 2020s). The library was built by means of the immunoSEQ multiplex PCR assay. In its TCRdb copy, this immuneACCESS table keeps in-frame sequences only and misses some clones. Where compared with another copy, unresolved V genes explain less than half of these, and the others have no known cause. The sample table holds some 300,000 clones, of which 70% to 80% were seen once. The ten largest account for over 5.5% of the sample. The source material was PBMCs, sampled before ibrutinib treatment. The receptors were gathered from a human donor with chronic lymphocytic leukemia.

This sequence joins TRBV29-1 and TRBJ1-1; the D gene is possibly TRBD1 (6 bases). The germline V gene encodes CDR1 SQVTM and CDR2 ANQGSEA. The length of the CDR3 is 13 residues. Between the trimmed V and J ends, which lost 5 bases and 1 base, there was a span of 11 bases. The chain's CDR3 is CSVPGTQNTEAFF. CDR3 in DNA: TGCAGCGTTCCAGGGACACAGAACACTGAAGCTTTCTTT.

This clone was detected only once. This chain uses TRBV6-6 with TRBJ1-1; TRBD1 is a possible D gene (6 bases). Germline assignment: CDR1 MNHNY and CDR2 SVGAGI (reference sequence). CDR3 length: 13 amino acids. The ends were cut back, 5 bases at V and 7 bases at J, with 14 bases in the middle. The CDR3 region is CASSGLVDSEAFF. The CDR3 bases are TGTGCCAGCAGTGGCCTTGTGGACAGTGAAGCTTTCTTT.

This chain joins TRBV11-2 and TRBJ2-7; 8 bases line up with TRBD2. Germline V CDR1 and CDR2: SGHAT, FQNNGV. The CDR3 contains 16 residues. Germline trimming cut 1 base from V and 5 bases from J; bases unmatched to any gene: 10. Here the CDR3 DNA reads TGTGCCAGCAGCTTAGTCGCCGGGACTAGTCTCAACGAGCAGTACTTC. It translates to CASSLVAGTSLNEQYF.

This rearrangement joins TRBV30 to TRBJ2-5; perhaps TRBD1 as D (6 bases). V was shortened by 0 bases and J by 6 bases, with 17 bases between the two germline ends. Germline CDR1 GTSNPN, CDR2 SVGIG (reference sequence). The CDR3 runs 15 residues. The CDR3 here is CAWSVGVGQGKTQYF. The CDR3 DNA reads as TGTGCCTGGAGTGTAGGGGTGGGACAAGGGAAGACCCAGTACTTC. Full variable domain (remainder filled in from reference TRBV30 and TRBJ2-5): SQTIHQWPATLVQPVGSPLSLECTVEGTSNPNLYWYRQAAGRGLQLLFYSVGIGQISSEVPQNLSASRPQDRQFILSSKKLLLSDSGFYLCAWSVGVGQGKTQYFGPGTRLLVL.

V is TRBV19 and J is TRBJ2-1, with 9 bases fitting TRBD2. Trimming cost V 3 bases and J 6 bases; bases outside gene matches: 12. Germline CDR1 LNHDA, CDR2 SQIVND (reference sequence). The CDR3 is made up of 17 amino acids. The CDR3 sequence is CASSIPPGLAGGNEQFF. DNA of the CDR3: TGTGCCAGTAGTATTCCGCCGGGACTAGCAGGTGGCAATGAGCAGTTCTTC.